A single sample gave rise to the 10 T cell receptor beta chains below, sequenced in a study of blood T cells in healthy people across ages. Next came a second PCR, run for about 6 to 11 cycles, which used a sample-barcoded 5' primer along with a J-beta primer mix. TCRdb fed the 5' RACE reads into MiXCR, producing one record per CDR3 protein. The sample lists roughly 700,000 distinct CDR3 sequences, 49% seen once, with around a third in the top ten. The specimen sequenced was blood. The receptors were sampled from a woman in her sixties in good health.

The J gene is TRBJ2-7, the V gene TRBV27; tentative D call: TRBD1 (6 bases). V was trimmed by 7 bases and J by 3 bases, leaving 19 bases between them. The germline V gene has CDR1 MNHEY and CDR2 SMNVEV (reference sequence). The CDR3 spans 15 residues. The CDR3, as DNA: TGTGCCAGCACGCCAGCGAGGGGGAAGCACTACGAGCAGTACTTC. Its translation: CASTPARGKHYEQYF.

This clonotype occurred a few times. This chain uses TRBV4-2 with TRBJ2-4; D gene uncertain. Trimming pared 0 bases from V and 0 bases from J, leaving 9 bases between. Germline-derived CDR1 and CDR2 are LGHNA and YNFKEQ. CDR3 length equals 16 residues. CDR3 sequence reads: CASSQDQNQAKNIQYF. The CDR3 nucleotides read TGTGCCAGCAGCCAAGATCAAAACCAAGCCAAAAACATTCAGTACTTC.

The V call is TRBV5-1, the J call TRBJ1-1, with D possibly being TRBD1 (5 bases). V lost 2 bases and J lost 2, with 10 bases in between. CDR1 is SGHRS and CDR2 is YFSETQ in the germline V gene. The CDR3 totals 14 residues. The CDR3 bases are TGCGCCAGCAGCTTCGCAGGGACCAACACTGAAGCTTTCTTT. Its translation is CASSFAGTNTEAFF.

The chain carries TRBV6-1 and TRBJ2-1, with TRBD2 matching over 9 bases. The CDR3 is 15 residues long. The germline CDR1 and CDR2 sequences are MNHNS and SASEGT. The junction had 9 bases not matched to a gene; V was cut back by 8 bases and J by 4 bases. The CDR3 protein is CASRIAGAFYNEQFF. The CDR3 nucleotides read TGTGCCAGCCGGATAGCGGGAGCCTTTTACAATGAGCAGTTCTTC.

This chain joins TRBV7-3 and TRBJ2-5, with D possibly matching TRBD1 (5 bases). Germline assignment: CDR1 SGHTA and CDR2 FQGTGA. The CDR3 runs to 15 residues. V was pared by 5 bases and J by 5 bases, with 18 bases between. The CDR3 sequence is CASSPSPAPGETQYF. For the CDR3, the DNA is TGTGCCAGCAGCCCCTCCCCCGCTCCAGGGGAGACCCAGTACTTC.

DNA for the CDR3: TGTGCCAGCAGCTTAAGGGCAGGGCGAGACGAGCAGTACTTC. Residues: CASSLRAGRDEQYF. This chain connects TRBV7-3 to TRBJ2-7; D possibly corresponds to TRBD1 (5 bases). Germline V gene lookup returns CDR1 SGHTA and CDR2 FQGTGA. The CDR3 contains 14 residues. Trimming left V 1 base short and J 5 bases short, with 12 bases between.

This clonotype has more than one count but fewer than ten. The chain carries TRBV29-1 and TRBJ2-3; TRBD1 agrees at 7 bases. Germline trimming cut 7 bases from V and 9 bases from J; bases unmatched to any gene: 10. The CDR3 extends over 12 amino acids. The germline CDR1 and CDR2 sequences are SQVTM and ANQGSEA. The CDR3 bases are TGCAGCGGGAACAGGGGTGGGGACACGCAGTATTTT. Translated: CSGNRGGDTQYF.

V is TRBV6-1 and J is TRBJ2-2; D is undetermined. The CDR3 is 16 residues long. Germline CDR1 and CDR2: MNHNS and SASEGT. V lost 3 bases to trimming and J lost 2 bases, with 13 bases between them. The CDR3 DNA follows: TGTGCCAGCAGTGATGTTCTGGGGTTTAACACCGGGGAGCTGTTTTTT. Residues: CASSDVLGFNTGELFF.

The CDR3 bases are TGTGCCAGCATGAGGGGTGGCGGCTACGAGCAGTACTTC. Amino acids: CASMRGGGYEQYF. This chain links TRBV6-1 with TRBJ2-7, with D tentatively TRBD1 or TRBD2 (5 bases each). Germline V CDR1 and CDR2: MNHNS, SASEGT. This CDR3 is 13 amino acids long. The V end lost 7 bases, the J end lost 3 bases, and 13 bases lay between the germline ends.

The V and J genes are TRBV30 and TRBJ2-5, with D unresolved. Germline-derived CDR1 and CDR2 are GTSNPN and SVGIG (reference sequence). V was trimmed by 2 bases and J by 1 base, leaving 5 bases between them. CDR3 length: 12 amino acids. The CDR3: CAWSITQETQYF. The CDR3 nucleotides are TGTGCCTGGAGTATCACCCAAGAGACCCAGTACTTC.